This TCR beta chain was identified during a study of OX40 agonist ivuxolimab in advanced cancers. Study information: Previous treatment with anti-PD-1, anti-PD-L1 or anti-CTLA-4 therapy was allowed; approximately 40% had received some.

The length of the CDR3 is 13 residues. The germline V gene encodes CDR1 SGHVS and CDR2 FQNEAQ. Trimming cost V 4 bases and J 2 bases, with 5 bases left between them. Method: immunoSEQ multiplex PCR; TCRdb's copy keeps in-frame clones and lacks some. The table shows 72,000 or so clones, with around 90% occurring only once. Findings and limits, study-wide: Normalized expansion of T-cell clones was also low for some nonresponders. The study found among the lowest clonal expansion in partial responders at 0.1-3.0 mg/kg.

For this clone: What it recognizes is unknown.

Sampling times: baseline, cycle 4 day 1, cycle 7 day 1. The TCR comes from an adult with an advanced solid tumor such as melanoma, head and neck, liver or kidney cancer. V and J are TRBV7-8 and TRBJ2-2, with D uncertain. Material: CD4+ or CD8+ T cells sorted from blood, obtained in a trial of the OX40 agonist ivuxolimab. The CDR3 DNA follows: TGTGCCAGCAGCTCGATAAACACCGGGGAGCTGTTTTTT. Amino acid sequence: CASSSINTGELFF.